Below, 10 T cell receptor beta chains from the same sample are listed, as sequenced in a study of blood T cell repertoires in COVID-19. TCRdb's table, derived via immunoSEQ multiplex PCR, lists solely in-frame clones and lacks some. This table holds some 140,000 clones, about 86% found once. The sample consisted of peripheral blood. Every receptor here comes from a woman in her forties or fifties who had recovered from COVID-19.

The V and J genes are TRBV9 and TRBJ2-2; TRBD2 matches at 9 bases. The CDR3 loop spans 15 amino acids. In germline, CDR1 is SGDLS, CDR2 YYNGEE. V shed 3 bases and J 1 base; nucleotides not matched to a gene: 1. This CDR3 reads CASSASGKNTGELFF. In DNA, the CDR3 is TGTGCCAGCAGCGCTAGCGGGAAGAACACCGGGGAGCTGTTTTTT.

Written as DNA, the CDR3 is TGTGCCAGCAGTCTGCGGGACAGTCTTTGGTACGAGCAGTACTTC. It yields the protein CASSLRDSLWYEQYF. The V and J genes are TRBV28 and TRBJ2-7, with TRBD1 as a possible D gene (7 bases). This CDR3 has 15 residues. Trimming cost V 5 bases and J 4 bases, with 18 bases left between them. Germline loops: CDR1 MDHEN, CDR2 SYDVKM. The variable domain in full, completed from reference TRBV28 and TRBJ2-7, reads DVKVTQSSRYLVKRTGEKVFLECVQDMDHENMFWYRQDPGLGLRLIYFSYDVKMKEKGDIPEGYSVSREKKERFSLILESASTNQTSMYLCASSLRDSLWYEQYFGPGTRLTVT.

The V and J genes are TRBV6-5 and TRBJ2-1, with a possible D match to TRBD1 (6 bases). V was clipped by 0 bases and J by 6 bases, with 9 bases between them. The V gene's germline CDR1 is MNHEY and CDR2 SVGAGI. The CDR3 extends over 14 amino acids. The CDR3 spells CASSYSQGSNEQFF. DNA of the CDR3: TGTGCCAGCAGTTACTCTCAGGGGAGCAATGAGCAGTTCTTC.

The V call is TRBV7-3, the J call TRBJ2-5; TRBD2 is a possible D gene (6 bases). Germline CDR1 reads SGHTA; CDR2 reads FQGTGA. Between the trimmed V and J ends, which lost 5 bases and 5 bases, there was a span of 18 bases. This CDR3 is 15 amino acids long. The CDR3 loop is CASSRTRTTGETQYF. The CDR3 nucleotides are TGTGCCAGCAGCCGGACAAGGACTACGGGGGAGACCCAGTACTTC.

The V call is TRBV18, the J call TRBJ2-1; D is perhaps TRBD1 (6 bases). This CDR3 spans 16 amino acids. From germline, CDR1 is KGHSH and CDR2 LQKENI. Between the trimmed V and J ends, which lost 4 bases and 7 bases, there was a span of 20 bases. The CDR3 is CASSLLQGLERNEQFF. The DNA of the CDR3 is TGTGCCAGCTCACTTCTACAGGGTCTGGAAAGGAATGAGCAGTTCTTC.

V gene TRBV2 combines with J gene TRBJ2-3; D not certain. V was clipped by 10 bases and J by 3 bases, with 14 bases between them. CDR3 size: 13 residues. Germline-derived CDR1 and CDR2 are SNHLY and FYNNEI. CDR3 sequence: CATPFPETDTQYF. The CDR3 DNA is TGTGCCACCCCTTTCCCGGAGACAGATACGCAGTATTTT.

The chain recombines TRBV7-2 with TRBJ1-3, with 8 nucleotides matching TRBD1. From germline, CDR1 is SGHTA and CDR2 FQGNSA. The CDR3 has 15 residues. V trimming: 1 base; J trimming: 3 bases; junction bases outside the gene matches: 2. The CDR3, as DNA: TGTGCCAGCAGCTTAGGACAGGGGTATGGAAACACCATATATTTT. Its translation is CASSLGQGYGNTIYF.

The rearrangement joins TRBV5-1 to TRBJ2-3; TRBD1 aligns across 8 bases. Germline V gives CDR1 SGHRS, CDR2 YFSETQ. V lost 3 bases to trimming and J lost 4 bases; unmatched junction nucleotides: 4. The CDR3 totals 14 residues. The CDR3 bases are TGCGCCAGCAGCTCAACAGGGGGTGCAGATACGCAGTATTTT. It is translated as CASSSTGGADTQYF. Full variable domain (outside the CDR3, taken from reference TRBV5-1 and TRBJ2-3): KAGVTQTPRYLIKTRGQQVTLSCSPISGHRSVSWYQQTPGQGLQFLFEYFSETQRNKGNFPGRFSGRQFSNSRSEMNVSTLELGDSALYLCASSSTGGADTQYFGPGTRLTVL.

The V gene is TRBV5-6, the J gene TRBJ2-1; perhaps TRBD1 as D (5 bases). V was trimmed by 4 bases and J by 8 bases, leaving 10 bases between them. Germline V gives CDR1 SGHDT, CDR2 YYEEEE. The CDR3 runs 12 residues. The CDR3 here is CASSLGDYEQFF. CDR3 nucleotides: TGTGCCAGCAGCCTAGGGGATTATGAGCAGTTCTTC.

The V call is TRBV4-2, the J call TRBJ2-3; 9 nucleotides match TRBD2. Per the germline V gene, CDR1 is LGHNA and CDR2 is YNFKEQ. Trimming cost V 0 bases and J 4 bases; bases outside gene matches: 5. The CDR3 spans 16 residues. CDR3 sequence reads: CASSQDPAGGSDTQYF. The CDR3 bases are TGTGCCAGCAGCCAAGATCCAGCGGGAGGATCAGATACGCAGTATTTT.